This T cell receptor beta chain was captured by sequencing in a study of OX40 agonist ivuxolimab in advanced cancers. About the research overall: Participants averaged 60 years of age (range about 23 to 90) and were less than 85% male. Study-wide results and caveats: Clonal expansion among partial responders at 0.1-3.0 mg/kg ranked near the lowest.

The method was immunoSEQ multiplex PCR; TCRdb's version includes in-frame clones alone and lacks a portion of them. The sample includes 60,000 to 70,000 clones, about four fifths of them seen just once. This clone was observed a single time. Its antigen is not identified. The source was CD4+ or CD8+ T cells sorted from blood, collected in a trial of the OX40 agonist ivuxolimab. The receptor was isolated from an adult with an advanced solid tumor such as melanoma, head and neck, liver or kidney cancer.

The CDR3 sequence is CASRDYQETQYF. CDR3 bases: TGTGCCAGCCGGGATTACCAAGAGACCCAGTACTTC. This chain uses TRBV6-5 with TRBJ2-5; D might be TRBD2 (5 bases). CDR3 length: 12 amino acids. Germline V gene sequence: CDR1 MNHEY, CDR2 SVGAGI. Trimming removed 8 bases at V and 0 bases at J, with 7 bases between.